This T cell receptor (beta chain) was documented in a study of technical replicates of blood from a handful of donors. V was trimmed by 7 bases and J by 3 bases, leaving 14 bases between them. The CDR3 is 14 amino acids. The germline V gene has CDR1 SGHVS and CDR2 FNYEAQ. Sequencing used immunoSEQ multiplex PCR; TCRdb keeps in-frame clones, though not all of them. The table records about 83,000 clones, approximately 94% of them present only once. The sequence was obtained from a human donor in good health. The chain combines TRBV7-6 with TRBJ2-3; TRBD1 is a possible D gene (6 bases). Sequenced material: T cells isolated from PBMCs. CDR3 nucleotide sequence: TGTGCCAGCACCTGGGGCAGGGGAACAGATACGCAGTATTTT. As protein: CASTWGRGTDTQYF.